This T cell receptor beta chain derives from a study of cytomegalovirus exposure and HLA in healthy donors. A note on this clone: Its specificity is not known.

Broader study findings: Productive status was seen about 90% or about 30% of the time for most TCR beta V segments in an earlier analysis.

Primers for the PCR totalled 60 Vbeta and 13 Jbeta. Profiling relied on immunoSEQ multiplex PCR, and the TCRdb table lists in-frame clones only, not all of them. This listing includes under 75,000 clones. The clonotype originates from a female donor in good health and CMV-seropositive. The sequencing sample was made of PBMCs.

The chain's CDR3 is CASSYSIGDQPQHF. CDR3 bases: TGTGCCAGCAGTTACTCGATAGGGGATCAGCCCCAGCATTTT. This rearrangement joins TRBV6-5 to TRBJ1-5, with D possibly TRBD1 on 5 matching bases. Trimming stripped 0 bases from V and 5 bases from J, with 8 bases between. Germline V lookup: CDR1 MNHEY, CDR2 SVGAGI. The CDR3 loop spans 14 amino acids.